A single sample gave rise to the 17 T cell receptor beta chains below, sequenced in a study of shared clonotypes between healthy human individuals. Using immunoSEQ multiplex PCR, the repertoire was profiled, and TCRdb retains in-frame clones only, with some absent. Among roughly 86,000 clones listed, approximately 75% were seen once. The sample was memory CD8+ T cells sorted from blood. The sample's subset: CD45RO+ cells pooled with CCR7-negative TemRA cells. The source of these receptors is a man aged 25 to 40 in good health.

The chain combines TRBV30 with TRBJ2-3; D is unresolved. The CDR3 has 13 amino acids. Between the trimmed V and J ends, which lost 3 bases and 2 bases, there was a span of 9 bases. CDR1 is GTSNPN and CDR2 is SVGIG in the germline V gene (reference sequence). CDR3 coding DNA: TGTGCCTGGAGCGGCGGATACACAGATACGCAGTATTTT. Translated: CAWSGGYTDTQYF.

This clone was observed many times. In DNA, the CDR3 is TGCGCCAGCGTGACCTGGGGACAGGCCTACGAGCAGTACTTC. Amino acids: CASVTWGQAYEQYF. This chain connects TRBV10-1 to TRBJ2-7, with 8 bases aligning to TRBD1. CDR1 is WNHNN and CDR2 is SYGVQD in the germline V gene (reference sequence). Trimming cost V 8 bases and J 2 bases; bases outside gene matches: 8. CDR3 length equals 14 residues.

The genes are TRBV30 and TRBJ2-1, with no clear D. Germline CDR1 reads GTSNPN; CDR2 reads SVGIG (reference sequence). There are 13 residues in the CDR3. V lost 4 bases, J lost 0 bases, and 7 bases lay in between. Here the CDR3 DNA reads TGTGCCTGGACCATGAGCTCCTACAATGAGCAGTTCTTC. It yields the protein CAWTMSSYNEQFF.

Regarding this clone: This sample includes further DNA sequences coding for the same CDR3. CDR3 in DNA: TGTGCCAGTAGTATCACCGCAACTAATGAAAAACTGTTTTTT. The encoded protein is CASSITATNEKLFF. This sequence joins TRBV19 and TRBJ1-4; D not resolved. Trimming left V 3 bases short and J 0 bases short, with 5 bases between. Germline V CDR1 and CDR2: LNHDA, SQIVND (reference sequence). The CDR3 is 14 amino acids. The variable domain in full, completed from reference TRBV19 and TRBJ1-4, reads DGGITQSPKYLFRKEGQNVTLSCEQNLNHDAMYWYRQDPGQGLRLIYYSQIVNDFQKGDIAEGYSVSREKKESFPLTVTSAQKNPTAFYLCASSITATNEKLFFGSGTQLSVL.

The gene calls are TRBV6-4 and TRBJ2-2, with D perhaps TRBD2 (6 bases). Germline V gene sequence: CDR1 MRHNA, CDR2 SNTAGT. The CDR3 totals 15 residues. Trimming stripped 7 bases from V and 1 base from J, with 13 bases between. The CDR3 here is CASTDGGLNTGELFF. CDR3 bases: TGTGCCAGCACCGACGGAGGGTTGAACACCGGGGAGCTGTTTTTT.

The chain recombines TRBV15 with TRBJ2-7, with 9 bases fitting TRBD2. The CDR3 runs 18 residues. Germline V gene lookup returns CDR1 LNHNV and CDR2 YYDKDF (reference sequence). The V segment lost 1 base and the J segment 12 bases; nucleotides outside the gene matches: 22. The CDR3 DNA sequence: TGTGCCACCAGCAGAGGCCCTGAGTTAGCGGGAGTCGACAAACTACGGTACTTC. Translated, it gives CATSRGPELAGVDKLRYF.

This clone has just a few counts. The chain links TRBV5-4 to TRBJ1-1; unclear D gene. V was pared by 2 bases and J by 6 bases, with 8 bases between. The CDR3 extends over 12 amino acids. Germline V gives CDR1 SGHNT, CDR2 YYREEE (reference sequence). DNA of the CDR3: TGTGCCAGCAGCTTCCCTCACGCTGAAGCTTTCTTT. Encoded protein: CASSFPHAEAFF. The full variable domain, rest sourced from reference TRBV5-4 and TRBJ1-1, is ETGVTQSPTHLIKTRGQQVTLRCSSQSGHNTVSWYQQALGQGPQFIFQYYREEENGRGNFPPRFSGLQFPNYSSELNVNALELDDSALYLCASSFPHAEAFFGQGTRLTVV.

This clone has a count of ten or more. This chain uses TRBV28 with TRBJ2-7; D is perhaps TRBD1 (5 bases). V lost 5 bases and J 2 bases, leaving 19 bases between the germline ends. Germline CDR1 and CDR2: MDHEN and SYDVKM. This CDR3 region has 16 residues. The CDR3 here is CASSQFSGPDPYEQYF. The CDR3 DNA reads TGTGCCAGCAGTCAATTTTCAGGGCCGGATCCCTACGAGCAGTACTTC. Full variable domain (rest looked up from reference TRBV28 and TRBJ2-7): DVKVTQSSRYLVKRTGEKVFLECVQDMDHENMFWYRQDPGLGLRLIYFSYDVKMKEKGDIPEGYSVSREKKERFSLILESASTNQTSMYLCASSQFSGPDPYEQYFGPGTRLTVT.

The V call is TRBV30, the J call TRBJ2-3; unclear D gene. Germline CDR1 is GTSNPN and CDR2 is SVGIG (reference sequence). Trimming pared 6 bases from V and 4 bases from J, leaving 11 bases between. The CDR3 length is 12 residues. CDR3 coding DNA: TGTGCCTGCCGGTCAGGCGCAGATACGCAGTATTTT. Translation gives CACRSGADTQYF.

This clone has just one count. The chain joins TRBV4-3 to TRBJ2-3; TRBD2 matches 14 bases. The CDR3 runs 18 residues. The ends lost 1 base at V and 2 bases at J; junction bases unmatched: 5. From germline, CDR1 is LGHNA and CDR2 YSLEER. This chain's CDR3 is CASSQGLAGGPPTDTQYF. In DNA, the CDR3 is TGCGCCAGCAGCCAAGGACTAGCGGGAGGGCCTCCCACAGATACGCAGTATTTT.

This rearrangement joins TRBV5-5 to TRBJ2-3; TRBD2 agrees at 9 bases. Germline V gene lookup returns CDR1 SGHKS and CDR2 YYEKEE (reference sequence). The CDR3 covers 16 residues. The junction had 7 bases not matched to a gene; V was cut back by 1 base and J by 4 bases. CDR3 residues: CASSLLGSGSADTQYF. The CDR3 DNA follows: TGTGCCAGCAGCTTGTTGGGTAGCGGGAGCGCAGATACGCAGTATTTT.

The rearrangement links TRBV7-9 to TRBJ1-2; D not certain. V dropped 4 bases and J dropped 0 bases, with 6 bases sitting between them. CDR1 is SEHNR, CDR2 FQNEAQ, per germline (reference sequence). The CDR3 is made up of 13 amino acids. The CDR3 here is CASSSDPNYGYTF. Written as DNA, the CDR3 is TGTGCCAGCAGCTCGGACCCTAACTATGGCTACACCTTC.

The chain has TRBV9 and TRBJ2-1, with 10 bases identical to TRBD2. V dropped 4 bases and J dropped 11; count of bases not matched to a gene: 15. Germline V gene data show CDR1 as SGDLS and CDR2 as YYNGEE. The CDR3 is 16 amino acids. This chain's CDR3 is CASSSEGLAAGGQQFF. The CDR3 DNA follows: TGTGCCAGCAGCTCAGAAGGACTAGCGGCCGGCGGGCAGCAGTTCTTC. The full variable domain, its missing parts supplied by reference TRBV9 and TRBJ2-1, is DSGVTQTPKHLITATGQRVTLRCSPRSGDLSVYWYQQSLDQGLQFLIQYYNGEERAKGNILERFSAQQFPDLHSELNLSSLELGDSALYFCASSSEGLAAGGQQFFGPGTRLTVL.

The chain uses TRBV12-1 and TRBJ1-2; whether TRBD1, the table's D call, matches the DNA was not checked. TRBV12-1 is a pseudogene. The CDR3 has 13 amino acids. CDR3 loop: CASGTGGLYGYTF. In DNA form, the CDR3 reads TGTGCCAGCGGGACAGGGGGTCTCTATGGCTACACCTTC.

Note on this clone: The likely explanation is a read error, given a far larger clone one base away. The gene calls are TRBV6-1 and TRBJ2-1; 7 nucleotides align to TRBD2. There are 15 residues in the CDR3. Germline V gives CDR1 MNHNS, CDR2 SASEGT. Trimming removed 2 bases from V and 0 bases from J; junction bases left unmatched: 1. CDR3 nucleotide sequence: TGTGCCAGCAGTGAACTAGCGGACTCCTACAATGAGCAGTTCTTC. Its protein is CASSELADSYNEQFF.

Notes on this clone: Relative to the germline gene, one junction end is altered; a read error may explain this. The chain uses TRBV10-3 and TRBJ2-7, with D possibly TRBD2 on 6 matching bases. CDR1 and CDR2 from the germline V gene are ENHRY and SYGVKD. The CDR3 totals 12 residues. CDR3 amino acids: CAVRLVNYEQYF. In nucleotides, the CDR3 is TGTGCCGTCAGACTAGTTAACTACGAGCAGTACTTC.

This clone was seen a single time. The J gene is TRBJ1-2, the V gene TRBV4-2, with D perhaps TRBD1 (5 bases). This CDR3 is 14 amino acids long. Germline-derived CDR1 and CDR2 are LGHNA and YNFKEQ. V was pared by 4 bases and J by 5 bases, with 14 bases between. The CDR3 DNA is TGTGCCAGCAGCCCGCCACAGTCAGGGTATGGCTACACCTTC. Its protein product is CASSPPQSGYGYTF.